This TCR beta chain was sequenced during a study of glioma-infiltrating T cells. V was cut by 0 bases and J by 5 bases, with 14 bases left in between. From germline, CDR1 is LGHNA and CDR2 YSLEER. This CDR3 comprises 16 residues. Amplification of TCR alpha and beta CDR3 regions from RNA used iRepertoire nested multiplex PCR. Each CDR3 protein is one row after TCRdb ran MiXCR on the multiplex PCR reads. The sample lists about 200,000 distinct CDR3 sequences, 30% to 40% seen once, with 20% in the top ten. The rearrangement joins TRBV4-3 to TRBJ2-1; maybe TRBD2 (6 bases). The TCR originated in a human donor with low-grade glioma or glioblastoma, undergoing nonglioma brain surgery, or in good health (not recorded which). The sequencing input was glioma tissue, nonneoplastic brain tissue, or PBMCs (not recorded which). CDR3 coding DNA: TGCGCCAGCAGCCAAGATAGTAGCGGCTTTGACAATGAGCAGTTCTTC. This gives the protein CASSQDSSGFDNEQFF.